This entry lists 27 T cell receptor beta chains sequenced from one sample in a study of T-cell memory formation after mild COVID-19. TCRdb re-derived calls from the 5' RACE reads in MiXCR, one entry per CDR3 protein. The repertoire holds about 560,000 distinct CDR3 sequences, 17% seen once, with 8.1% in the top ten. The specimen was PBMCs or a T cell subset sorted from them (not recorded which). The origin of the receptors is an adult woman who had mild COVID-19 (a few samples of this study predate the infection). Cell type and time point are not known.

The chain combines TRBV5-1 with TRBJ2-7; 7 bases are a match to TRBD2. Germline V gene lookup returns CDR1 SGHRS and CDR2 YFSETQ. V gave up 4 bases and J gave up 3 bases; unmatched junction bases: 7. This CDR3 is built from 14 residues. The CDR3 nucleotides read TGCGCCAGCAGCATCCGGGGGGTGGGCTACGAGCAGTACTTC. Protein: CASSIRGVGYEQYF.

This clonotype has ten or more counts. V is TRBV7-2 and J is TRBJ2-1; D gene ambiguous. The germline V gene has CDR1 SGHTA and CDR2 FQGNSA. Deletions cut 6 bases from V and 4 bases from J, with 10 bases between. The CDR3 loop spans 13 amino acids. The CDR3: CASSAQRYNEQFF. As DNA, the CDR3 is TGTGCCAGCAGTGCTCAGAGATACAATGAGCAGTTCTTC.

CDR3 residues: CASSYTRSTGANVLTF. The CDR3, as DNA: TGTGCCAGCAGCTATACTAGGTCCACTGGGGCCAACGTCCTGACTTTC. The chain recombines TRBV7-9 with TRBJ2-6; TRBD2 might be the D (5 bases). V was trimmed by 4 bases and J by 2 bases, leaving 12 bases between them. This CDR3 comprises 16 residues. The V gene's germline CDR1 is SEHNR and CDR2 FQNEAQ (reference sequence).

This clonotype was seen a handful of times. This rearrangement joins TRBV20-1 to TRBJ2-1; TRBD2 matches 10 bases. This CDR3 region has 13 residues. V lost 7 bases to trimming and J lost 7 bases; unmatched junction nucleotides: 7. Germline lookup yields CDR1 DFQATT and CDR2 SNEGSKA (reference sequence). CDR3 region: CSGAGGPINEQFF. CDR3 coding DNA: TGCAGTGGAGCGGGAGGGCCAATAAATGAGCAGTTCTTC.

The gene calls are TRBV29-1 and TRBJ1-1; D unclear. The CDR3 is made up of 15 amino acids. The germline V and J ends were trimmed by 0 bases and 3 bases, with 14 bases remaining between them. Germline V lookup: CDR1 SQVTM, CDR2 ANQGSEA. The CDR3 is CSVEDLRRRHTEAFF. The CDR3 coding sequence is TGCAGCGTTGAAGATCTAAGGCGGCGACACACTGAAGCTTTCTTT.

The gene calls are TRBV2 and TRBJ2-5; D might be TRBD1 or TRBD2, each matching 5 bases. Trimming removed 1 base at V and 4 bases at J, with 10 bases between. CDR3 length: 14 amino acids. CDR1 and CDR2 (germline): SNHLY, FYNNEI. The DNA for the CDR3 is TGTGCCAGCAGTGAAGTGGGGGTGGGAGAGACCCAGTACTTC. Translation gives CASSEVGVGETQYF.

This clonotype has only a few counts. This chain links TRBV24-1 with TRBJ2-2; TRBD2 agrees at 8 bases. The CDR3 has 15 amino acids. CDR1 is KGHDR, CDR2 SFDVKD, per germline. Trimming cost V 4 bases and J 4 bases; bases outside gene matches: 4. The CDR3 region has the DNA TGTGCCACCAGTGACACGGGACTAGTCACCGGGGAGCTGTTTTTT. Amino acids: CATSDTGLVTGELFF.

This clonotype was found a few times. This rearrangement joins TRBV6-2 or TRBV6-3 to TRBJ2-3; a weak D match, TRBD1 (6 bases). The V gene's germline CDR1 is MNHEY and CDR2 SVGEGT. This CDR3 spans 14 amino acids. V lost 4 bases to trimming and J lost 3 bases, with 11 bases between them. CDR3 coding DNA: TGTGCCAGCAGTTGGGCAGGGACAACAGATACGCAGTATTTT. Its translation is CASSWAGTTDTQYF.

The table lists this clonotype with a few counts. The rearrangement uses TRBV29-1 and TRBJ2-5; possibly TRBD1 or TRBD2 for D (5 bases each). This CDR3 region has 13 residues. V lost 6 bases, J lost 5 bases, and 16 bases lay in between. Germline V lookup: CDR1 SQVTM, CDR2 ANQGSEA. The CDR3: CSVVRGLGETQYF. DNA for the CDR3: TGCAGCGTCGTACGGGGCTTAGGGGAGACCCAGTACTTC.

This sequence joins TRBV20-1 and TRBJ1-2; no firm D call. CDR3 length equals 12 residues. The germline V gene encodes CDR1 DFQATT and CDR2 SNEGSKA (reference sequence). The V and J ends lost 3 bases and 4 bases respectively, with 9 bases between them. CDR3 amino acids: CSASRQIYGYTF. In nucleotides, the CDR3 is TGCAGTGCTAGCAGGCAAATCTATGGCTACACCTTC.

This clonotype was detected a few times. The genes are TRBV9 and TRBJ2-2; D is possibly TRBD2 (5 bases). Trimming stripped 0 bases from V and 5 bases from J, with 11 bases between. In germline, CDR1 is SGDLS, CDR2 YYNGEE. The CDR3 runs to 15 residues. CDR3 DNA: TGTGCCAGCAGCGTAGATGGAGCGGAAACCGGGGAGCTGTTTTTT. This encodes CASSVDGAETGELFF.

In this sample, this clonotype turned up a few times. V and J are TRBV7-9 and TRBJ2-3, with D hard to call. CDR1 SEHNR and CDR2 FQNEAQ come from the germline V gene (reference sequence). V gave up 3 bases and J gave up 3 bases, with 10 bases separating them. CDR3 length: 14 amino acids. DNA of the CDR3: TGTGCCAGCAGCTTCAGCATATCAACAGATACGCAGTATTTT. It encodes CASSFSISTDTQYF.

This chain links TRBV7-8 with TRBJ2-5; 7 nucleotides align to TRBD2. This CDR3 is 16 amino acids long. Germline CDR1 SGHVS, CDR2 FQNEAQ. Trimming took 8 bases from V and 4 from J; bases not matched to a gene: 16. Here the CDR3 DNA reads TGTGCCAGCGGCCCCGGGAGGTGGCGGGACGGAGAGACCCAGTACTTC. It specifies CASGPGRWRDGETQYF.

This clonotype was detected many times. V is TRBV5-1 and J is TRBJ2-7; 13 bases align to TRBD2. J was trimmed by 9 bases and V by 2 bases; bases with no gene match: 11. The CDR3 has 16 residues. Germline CDR1 reads SGHRS; CDR2 reads YFSETQ. Written as DNA, the CDR3 is TGCGCCAGCAGCTTATCAAGGACTAGCGGGAGAGAAGGGCAGTACTTC. This translates into CASSLSRTSGREGQYF.

This clonotype has just a few counts. The chain combines TRBV7-2 with TRBJ2-3; TRBD2 matches at 8 bases. V was clipped by 5 bases and J by 2 bases; unmatched bases: 9. Per the germline V gene, CDR1 is SGHTA and CDR2 is FQGNSA. The CDR3 is made up of 16 amino acids. The DNA of the CDR3 is TGTGCCAGCAGCCCAGTACAGGGACTAGTCACAGATACGCAGTATTTT. This codes for CASSPVQGLVTDTQYF. Full variable domain (remainder filled in from reference TRBV7-2 and TRBJ2-3): GAGVSQSPSNKVTEKGKDVELRCDPISGHTALYWYRQSLGQGLEFLIYFQGNSAPDKSGLPSDRFSAERTGGSVSTLTIQRTQQEDSAVYLCASSPVQGLVTDTQYFGPGTRLTVL.

The genes are TRBV24-1 and TRBJ2-3; possibly TRBD2 for D (6 bases). Germline CDR1 and CDR2: KGHDR and SFDVKD. V lost 3 bases, J lost 4 bases, and 16 bases lay in between. The CDR3 consists of 16 residues. The CDR3 region has the DNA TGTGCCACCAGTGATACGGGTCTAGCGAGTCCAGATACGCAGTATTTT. It translates to CATSDTGLASPDTQYF.

The chain is built from TRBV28 and TRBJ1-1; maybe TRBD1 (5 bases). Germline V gene lookup returns CDR1 MDHEN and CDR2 SYDVKM. Trimming took off 3 bases at V and 5 bases at J, with 13 bases between the two ends. The CDR3 loop spans 14 amino acids. The DNA of the CDR3 is TGTGCCAGCAGTTTTTTTGCGGGGCGGACTGAAGCTTTCTTT. Amino acid sequence: CASSFFAGRTEAFF.

This clonotype has just a few counts. This chain connects TRBV6-6 to TRBJ2-5; perhaps TRBD1 as D (6 bases). Germline V CDR1 and CDR2: MNHNY, SVGAGI (reference sequence). The V and J ends lost 0 bases and 7 bases respectively, with 18 bases between them. The CDR3 is made up of 16 amino acids. The CDR3 sequence is CASSYSDRQASRTQYF. CDR3 sequence (DNA): TGTGCCAGCAGTTACTCGGATCGACAGGCCTCAAGGACCCAGTACTTC.

This clonotype showed up many times. The genes are TRBV3-1 and TRBJ1-5; TRBD1 is a possible D gene (6 bases). V was cut by 0 bases and J by 1 base, with 13 bases left in between. The CDR3 runs 17 residues. Germline CDR1 LGHDT, CDR2 YNNKEL (reference sequence). The CDR3 nucleotides read TGTGCCAGCAGCCAAGATAAGGGGGGGCTAAGCAATCAGCCCCAGCATTTT. Its translation is CASSQDKGGLSNQPQHF.

This clonotype was counted a few times. This chain connects TRBV18 to TRBJ1-1; no firm D call. Germline assignment: CDR1 KGHSH and CDR2 LQKENI. V lost 1 base and J lost 4, with 4 bases in between. This CDR3 has 12 residues. CDR3 region: CASSPQVTEAFF. The CDR3, as DNA: TGTGCCAGCTCACCACAGGTCACTGAAGCTTTCTTT. The variable domain in full, completed from reference TRBV18 and TRBJ1-1, reads NAGVMQNPRHLVRRRGQEARLRCSPMKGHSHVYWYRQLPEEGLKFMVYLQKENIIDESGMPKERFSAEFPKEGPSILRIQQVVRGDSAAYFCASSPQVTEAFFGQGTRLTVV.

This clonotype was recorded a few times. The chain joins TRBV11-2 to TRBJ2-1; 10 nucleotides line up with TRBD2. The CDR3 extends over 13 amino acids. Germline V gene data show CDR1 as SGHAT and CDR2 as FQNNGV. V shed 3 bases, J shed 14 bases, and the junction held 7 bases outside the gene matches. The CDR3 loop is CASSFVSGRAEFF. Here the CDR3 DNA reads TGTGCCAGCAGCTTTGTAAGCGGGAGGGCTGAGTTCTTC.

The chain couples TRBV7-2 to TRBJ1-2; D call uncertain. V lost 0 bases to trimming and J lost 7 bases, with 12 bases between them. This CDR3 contains 14 residues. CDR1 is SGHTA and CDR2 is FQGNSA in the germline V gene. CDR3 nucleotide sequence: TGTGCCAGCAGCTTAGCGGTGTCAAGAGGTGGCTACACCTTC. It translates to CASSLAVSRGGYTF.

This chain uses TRBV6-5 with TRBJ1-3; D call uncertain. The germline V gene has CDR1 MNHEY and CDR2 SVGAGI. There are 13 residues in the CDR3. Trimming left V 2 bases short and J 4 bases short, with 6 bases between. In DNA form, the CDR3 reads TGTGCCAGCAGTTACGCCCCAGGAAACACCATATATTTT. Translation: CASSYAPGNTIYF.

The rearrangement links TRBV15 to TRBJ2-2; TRBD2 matches at 9 bases. The CDR3 contains 20 residues. Germline values: CDR1 LNHNV, CDR2 YYDKDF (reference sequence). V dropped 1 base and J dropped 4; count of bases not matched to a gene: 16. The CDR3 loop is CATSRGARASGIFGTGELFF. The CDR3 DNA sequence: TGTGCCACCAGCAGAGGTGCCCGGGCTAGCGGGATTTTTGGCACCGGGGAGCTGTTTTTT.

This clonotype was found a few times. This chain joins TRBV15 and TRBJ2-5, with 13 bases fitting TRBD2. Germline CDR1 is LNHNV and CDR2 is YYDKDF (reference sequence). Trimming cost V 8 bases and J 1 base; bases outside gene matches: 10. CDR3 size: 17 residues. In DNA, the CDR3 is TGTGCCACCGGGGCGGGACTAGCGGGGATCTTCCAAGAGACCCAGTACTTC. Protein sequence: CATGAGLAGIFQETQYF.

This chain uses TRBV7-8 with TRBJ1-2, with D unresolved. The CDR3 length is 17 residues. Trimming took off 4 bases at V and 3 bases at J, with 21 bases between the two ends. Germline CDR1 reads SGHVS; CDR2 reads FQNEAQ. The CDR3, as DNA: TGTGCCAGCAGCTCCGCAGACGTGCTCCCCGGGTACTATGGCTACACCTTC. Its protein is CASSSADVLPGYYGYTF.

The table lists this clonotype with a few counts. V is TRBV19 and J is TRBJ2-4; D not certain. The CDR3 consists of 10 residues. CDR1 and CDR2 from the germline V gene are LNHDA and SQIVND (reference sequence). Trimming left V 3 bases short and J 13 bases short, with 7 bases between. CDR3 in amino acids: CASSMGKQYF. The CDR3 DNA is TGTGCCAGTAGTATGGGAAAACAGTACTTC.